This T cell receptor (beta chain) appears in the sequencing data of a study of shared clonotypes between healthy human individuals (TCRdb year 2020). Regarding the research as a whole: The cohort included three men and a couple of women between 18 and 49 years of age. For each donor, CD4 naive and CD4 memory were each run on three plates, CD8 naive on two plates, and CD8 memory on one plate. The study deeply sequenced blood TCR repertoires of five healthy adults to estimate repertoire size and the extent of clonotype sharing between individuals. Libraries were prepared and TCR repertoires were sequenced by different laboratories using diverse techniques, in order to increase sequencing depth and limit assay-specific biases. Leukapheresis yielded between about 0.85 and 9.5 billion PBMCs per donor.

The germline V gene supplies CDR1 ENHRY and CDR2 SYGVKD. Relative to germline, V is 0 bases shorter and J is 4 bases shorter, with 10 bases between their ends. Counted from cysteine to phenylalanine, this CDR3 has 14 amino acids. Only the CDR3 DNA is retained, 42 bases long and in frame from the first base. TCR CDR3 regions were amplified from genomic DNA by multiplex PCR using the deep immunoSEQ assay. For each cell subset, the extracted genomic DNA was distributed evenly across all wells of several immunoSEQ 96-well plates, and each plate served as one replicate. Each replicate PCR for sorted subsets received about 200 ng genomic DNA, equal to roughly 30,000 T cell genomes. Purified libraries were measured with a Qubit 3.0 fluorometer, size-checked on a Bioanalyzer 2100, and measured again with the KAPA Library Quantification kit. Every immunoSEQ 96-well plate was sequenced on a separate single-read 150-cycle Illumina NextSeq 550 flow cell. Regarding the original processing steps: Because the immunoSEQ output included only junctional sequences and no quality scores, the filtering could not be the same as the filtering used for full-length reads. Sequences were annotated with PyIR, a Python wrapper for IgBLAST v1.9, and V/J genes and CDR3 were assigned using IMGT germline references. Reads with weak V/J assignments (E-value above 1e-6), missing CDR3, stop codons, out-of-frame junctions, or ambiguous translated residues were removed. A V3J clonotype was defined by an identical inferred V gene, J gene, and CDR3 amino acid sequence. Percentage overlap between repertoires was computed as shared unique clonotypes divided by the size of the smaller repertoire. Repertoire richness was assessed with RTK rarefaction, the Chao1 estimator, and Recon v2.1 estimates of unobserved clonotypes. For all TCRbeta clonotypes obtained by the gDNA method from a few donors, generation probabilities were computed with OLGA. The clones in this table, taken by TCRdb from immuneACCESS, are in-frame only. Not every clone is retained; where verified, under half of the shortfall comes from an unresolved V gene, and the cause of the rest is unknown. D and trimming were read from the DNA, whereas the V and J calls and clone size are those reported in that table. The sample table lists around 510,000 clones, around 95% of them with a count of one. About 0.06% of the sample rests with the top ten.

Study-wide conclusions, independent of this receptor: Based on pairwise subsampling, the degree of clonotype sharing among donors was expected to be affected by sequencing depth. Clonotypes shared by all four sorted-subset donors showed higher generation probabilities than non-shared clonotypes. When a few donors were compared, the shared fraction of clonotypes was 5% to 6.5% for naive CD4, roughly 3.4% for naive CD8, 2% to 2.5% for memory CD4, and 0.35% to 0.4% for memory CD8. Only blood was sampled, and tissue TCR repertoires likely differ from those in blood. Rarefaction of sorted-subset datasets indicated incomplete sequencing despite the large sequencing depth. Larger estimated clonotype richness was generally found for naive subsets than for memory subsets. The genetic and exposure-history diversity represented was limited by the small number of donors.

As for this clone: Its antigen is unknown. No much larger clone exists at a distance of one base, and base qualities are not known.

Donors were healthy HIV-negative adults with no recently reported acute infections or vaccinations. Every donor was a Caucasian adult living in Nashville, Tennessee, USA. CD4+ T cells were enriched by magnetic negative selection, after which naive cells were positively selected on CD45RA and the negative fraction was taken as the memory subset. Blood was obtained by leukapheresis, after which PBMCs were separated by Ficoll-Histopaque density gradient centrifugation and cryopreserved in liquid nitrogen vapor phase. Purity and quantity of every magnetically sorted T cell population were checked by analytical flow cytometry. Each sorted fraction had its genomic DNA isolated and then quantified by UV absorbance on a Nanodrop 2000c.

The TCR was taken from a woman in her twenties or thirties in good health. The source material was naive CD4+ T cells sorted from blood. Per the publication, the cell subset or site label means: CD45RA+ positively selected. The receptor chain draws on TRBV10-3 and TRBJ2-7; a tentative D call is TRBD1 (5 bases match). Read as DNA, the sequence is TGTGCCATCAGTGAGTCAGAAAGGGGTTACGAGCAGTACTTC. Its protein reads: CAISESERGYEQYF.